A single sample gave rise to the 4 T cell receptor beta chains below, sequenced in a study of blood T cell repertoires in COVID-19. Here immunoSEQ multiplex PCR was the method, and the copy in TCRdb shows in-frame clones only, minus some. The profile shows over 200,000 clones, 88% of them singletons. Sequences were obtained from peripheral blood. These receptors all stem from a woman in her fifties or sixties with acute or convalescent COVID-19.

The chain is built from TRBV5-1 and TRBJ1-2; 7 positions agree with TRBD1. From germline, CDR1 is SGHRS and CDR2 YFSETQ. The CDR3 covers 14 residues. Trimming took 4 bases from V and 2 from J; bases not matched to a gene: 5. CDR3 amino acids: CASSPEGANYGYTF. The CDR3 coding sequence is TGCGCCAGCAGCCCCGAGGGGGCCAACTATGGCTACACCTTC.

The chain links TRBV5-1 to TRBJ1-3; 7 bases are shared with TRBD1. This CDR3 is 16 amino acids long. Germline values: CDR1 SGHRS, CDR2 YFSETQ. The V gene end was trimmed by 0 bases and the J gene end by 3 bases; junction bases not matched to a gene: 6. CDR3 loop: CASSLGEQGSGNTIYF. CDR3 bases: TGCGCCAGCAGCTTGGGCGAACAGGGGAGTGGAAACACCATATATTTT.

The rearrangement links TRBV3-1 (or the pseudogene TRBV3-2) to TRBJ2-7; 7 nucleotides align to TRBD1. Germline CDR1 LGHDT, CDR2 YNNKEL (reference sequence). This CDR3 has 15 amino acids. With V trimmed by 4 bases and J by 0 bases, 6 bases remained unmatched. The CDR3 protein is CASSPAWDSSYEQYF. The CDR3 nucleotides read TGTGCCAGCAGCCCCGCATGGGACAGCTCCTACGAGCAGTACTTC.

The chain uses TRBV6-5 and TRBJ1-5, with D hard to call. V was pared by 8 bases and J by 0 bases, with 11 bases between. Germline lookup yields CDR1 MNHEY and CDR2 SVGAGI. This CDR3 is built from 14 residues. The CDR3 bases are TGTGCCAGCTCCGCGGGGAATAGCAATCAGCCCCAGCATTTT. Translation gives CASSAGNSNQPQHF.